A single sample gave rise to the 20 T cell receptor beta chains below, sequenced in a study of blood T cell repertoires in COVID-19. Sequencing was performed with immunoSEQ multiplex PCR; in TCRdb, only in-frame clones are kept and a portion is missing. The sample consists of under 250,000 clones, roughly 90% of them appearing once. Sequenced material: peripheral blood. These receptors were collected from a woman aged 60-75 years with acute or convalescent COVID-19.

The CDR3 loop is CASNGGFLYGYTF. CDR3 nucleotide sequence: TGTGCCTCCAACGGGGGTTTTCTTTATGGCTACACCTTC. The genes are TRBV30 and TRBJ1-2; D is perhaps TRBD1 (5 bases). V gave up 7 bases and J gave up 5 bases, with 17 bases separating them. The CDR3 is 13 residues long. In germline, CDR1 is GTSNPN, CDR2 SVGIG (reference sequence).

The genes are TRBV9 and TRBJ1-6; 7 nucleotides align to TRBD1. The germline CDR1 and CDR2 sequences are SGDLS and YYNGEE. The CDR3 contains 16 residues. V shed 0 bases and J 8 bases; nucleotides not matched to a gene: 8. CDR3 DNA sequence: TGTGCCAGCAGCGTAGACCCGACAGGGAAGGATTCACCCCTCCACTTT. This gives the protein CASSVDPTGKDSPLHF.

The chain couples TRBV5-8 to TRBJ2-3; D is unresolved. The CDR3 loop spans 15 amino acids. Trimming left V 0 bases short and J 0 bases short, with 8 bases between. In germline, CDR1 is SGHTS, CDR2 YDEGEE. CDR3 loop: CASSLGQASTDTQYF. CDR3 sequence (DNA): TGTGCCAGCAGCTTGGGGCAGGCTAGCACAGATACGCAGTATTTT.

In DNA form, the CDR3 reads TGCGCCAGCAGCTCACCGTCGACTAGCGGGAGGAGGAATGAGCAGTTCTTC. It translates to CASSSPSTSGRRNEQFF. The rearrangement links TRBV5-1 to TRBJ2-1, with 13 nucleotides matching TRBD2. Germline CDR1 and CDR2: SGHRS and YFSETQ. CDR3 length: 17 residues. V dropped 3 bases and J dropped 7; count of bases not matched to a gene: 10.

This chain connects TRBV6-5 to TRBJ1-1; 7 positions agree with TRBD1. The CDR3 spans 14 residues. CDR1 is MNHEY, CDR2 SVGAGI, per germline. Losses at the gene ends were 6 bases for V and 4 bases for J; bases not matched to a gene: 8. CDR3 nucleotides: TGTGCCAGCAGCCGCAGGGACAGCCTCACTGAAGCTTTCTTT. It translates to CASSRRDSLTEAFF.

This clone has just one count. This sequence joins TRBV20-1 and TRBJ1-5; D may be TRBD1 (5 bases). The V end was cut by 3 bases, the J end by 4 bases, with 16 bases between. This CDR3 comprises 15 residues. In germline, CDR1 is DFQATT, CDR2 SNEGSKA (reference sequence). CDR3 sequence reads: CSASPPERGNQPQHF. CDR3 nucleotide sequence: TGCAGTGCTAGTCCCCCCGAAAGGGGAAATCAGCCCCAGCATTTT.

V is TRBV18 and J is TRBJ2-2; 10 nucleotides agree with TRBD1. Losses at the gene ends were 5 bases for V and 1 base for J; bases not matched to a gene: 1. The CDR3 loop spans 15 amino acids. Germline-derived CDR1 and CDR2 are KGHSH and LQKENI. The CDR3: CASSRTGGNTGELFF. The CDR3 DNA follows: TGTGCCAGCTCAAGGACAGGGGGGAACACCGGGGAGCTGTTTTTT.

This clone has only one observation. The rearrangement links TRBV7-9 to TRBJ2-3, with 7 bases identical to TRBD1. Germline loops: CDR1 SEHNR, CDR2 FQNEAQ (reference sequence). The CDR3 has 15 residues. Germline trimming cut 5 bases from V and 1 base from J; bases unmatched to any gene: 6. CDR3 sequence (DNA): TGTGCCAGCAGCACCCGGACAGGTCGCACAGATACGCAGTATTTT. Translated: CASSTRTGRTDTQYF. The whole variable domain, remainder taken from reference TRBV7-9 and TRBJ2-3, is DTGVSQNPRHKITKRGQNVTFRCDPISEHNRLYWYRQTLGQGPEFLTYFQNEAQLEKSRLLSDRFSAERPKGSFSTLEIQRTEQGDSAMYLCASSTRTGRTDTQYFGPGTRLTVL.

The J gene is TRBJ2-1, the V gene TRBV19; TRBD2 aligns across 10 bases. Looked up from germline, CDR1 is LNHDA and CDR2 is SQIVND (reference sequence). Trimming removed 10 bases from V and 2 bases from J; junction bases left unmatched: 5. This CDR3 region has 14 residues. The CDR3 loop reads CATQTSGAYNEQFF. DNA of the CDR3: TGTGCCACCCAAACTAGCGGGGCCTACAATGAGCAGTTCTTC.

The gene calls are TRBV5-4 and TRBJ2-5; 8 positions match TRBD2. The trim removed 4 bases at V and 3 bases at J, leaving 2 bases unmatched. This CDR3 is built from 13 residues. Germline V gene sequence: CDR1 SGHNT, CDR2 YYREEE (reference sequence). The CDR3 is CASSLGLEETQYF. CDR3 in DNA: TGTGCCAGCAGCCTGGGACTAGAAGAGACCCAGTACTTC.

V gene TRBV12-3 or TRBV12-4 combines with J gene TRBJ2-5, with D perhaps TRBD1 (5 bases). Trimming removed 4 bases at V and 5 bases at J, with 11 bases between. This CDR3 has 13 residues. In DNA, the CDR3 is TGTGCCAGCAGTTCAGGGTCCTCGGAGACCCAGTACTTC. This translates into CASSSGSSETQYF.

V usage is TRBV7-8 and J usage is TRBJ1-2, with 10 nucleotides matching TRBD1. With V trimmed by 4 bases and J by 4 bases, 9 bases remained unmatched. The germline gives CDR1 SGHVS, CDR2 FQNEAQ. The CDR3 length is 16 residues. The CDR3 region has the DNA TGTGCCAGCAGCTCTTACGGTCGGGACAGGGGCTATGGCTACACCTTC. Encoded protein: CASSSYGRDRGYGYTF.

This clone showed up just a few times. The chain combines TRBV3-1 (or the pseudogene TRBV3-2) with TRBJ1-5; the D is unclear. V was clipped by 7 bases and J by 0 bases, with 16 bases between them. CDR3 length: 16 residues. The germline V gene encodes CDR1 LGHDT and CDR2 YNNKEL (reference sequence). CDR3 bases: TGTGCCAGCAAGCGCTGGGCAGACTATAGCAATCAGCCCCAGCATTTT. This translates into CASKRWADYSNQPQHF.

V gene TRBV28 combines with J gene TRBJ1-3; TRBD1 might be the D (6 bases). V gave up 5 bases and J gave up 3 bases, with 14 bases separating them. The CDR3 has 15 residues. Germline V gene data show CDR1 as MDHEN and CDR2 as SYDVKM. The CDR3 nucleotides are TGTGCCAGCAGTCGCTTACAGGGAATTGGAAACACCATATATTTT. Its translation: CASSRLQGIGNTIYF.

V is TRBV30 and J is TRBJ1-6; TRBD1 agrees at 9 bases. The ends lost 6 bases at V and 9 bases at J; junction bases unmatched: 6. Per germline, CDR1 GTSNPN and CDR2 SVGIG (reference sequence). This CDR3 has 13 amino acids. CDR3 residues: CACLRDRVSPLHF. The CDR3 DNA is TGTGCCTGCCTACGGGACAGGGTTTCACCCCTCCACTTT.

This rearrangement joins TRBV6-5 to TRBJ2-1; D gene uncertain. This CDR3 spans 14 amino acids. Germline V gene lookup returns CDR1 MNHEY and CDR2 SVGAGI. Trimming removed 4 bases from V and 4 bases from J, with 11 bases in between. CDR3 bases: TGTGCCAGCAGTTTAAAATCGGAGTACAATGAGCAGTTCTTC. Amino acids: CASSLKSEYNEQFF.

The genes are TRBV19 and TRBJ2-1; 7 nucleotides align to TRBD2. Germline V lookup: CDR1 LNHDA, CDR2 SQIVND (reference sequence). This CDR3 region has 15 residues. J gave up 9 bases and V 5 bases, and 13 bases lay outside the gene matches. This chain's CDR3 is CASSAAGLQIGEQFF. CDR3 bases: TGTGCCAGTAGTGCAGCGGGACTGCAAATTGGTGAGCAGTTCTTC.

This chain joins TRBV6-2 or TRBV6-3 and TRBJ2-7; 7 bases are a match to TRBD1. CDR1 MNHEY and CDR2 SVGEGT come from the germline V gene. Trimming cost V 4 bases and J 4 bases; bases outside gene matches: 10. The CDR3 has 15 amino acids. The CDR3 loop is CASSWVGGNDYEQYF. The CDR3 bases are TGTGCCAGCAGTTGGGTAGGGGGCAACGATTACGAGCAGTACTTC.

DNA for the CDR3: TGTGCCAGCAGCCCTTTTCCGGGAGGGCATCAGCCCCAGCATTTT. The encoded protein is CASSPFPGGHQPQHF. This chain uses TRBV11-2 with TRBJ1-5; D is unresolved. Trimming removed 5 bases at V and 5 bases at J, with 16 bases between. Germline CDR1 reads SGHAT; CDR2 reads FQNNGV. The CDR3 has 15 amino acids.

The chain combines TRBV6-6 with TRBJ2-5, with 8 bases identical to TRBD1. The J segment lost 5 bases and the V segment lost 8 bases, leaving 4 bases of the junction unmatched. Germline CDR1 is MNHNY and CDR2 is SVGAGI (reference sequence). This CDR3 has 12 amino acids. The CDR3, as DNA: TGTGCCAGCGAGACAGGGGCCGAGACCCAGTACTTC. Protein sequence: CASETGAETQYF.